This T cell receptor beta chain was identified in a study of blood T cells in healthy people across ages. Study information: Using template switching, researchers captured about one barcoded beta molecule for each two T cells.

Primers used in a second PCR of roughly 6 to 11 cycles were a sample-barcoded 5' primer and a J-beta primer mix. TCRdb redid the calling of the 5' RACE reads with MiXCR, one entry per CDR3 protein. Seen here are fewer than 1,000,000 distinct CDR3 sequences, 46% observed once, and the top ten hold about a sixth. V lost 5 bases and J lost 10; bases outside the gene matches: 10. The CDR3 extends over 15 amino acids. Germline V gene sequence: CDR1 DFQATT, CDR2 SNEGSKA (reference sequence). Sequenced: blood. The chain employs TRBV20-1 and TRBJ2-1, with 14 bases aligning to TRBD2. This clonotype was obtained from an older man in good health. Written as DNA, the CDR3 is TGCAGTGCTGTACCCGGGACTAGCGGGGGTGGAGAGCAGTTCTTC. This translates into CSAVPGTSGGGEQFF.